The clone carrying this T cell receptor beta chain was recorded at least ten times. Its antigen remains unidentified. This entry is derived from a study of T cell repertoires in cytomegalovirus infection. Overall study: HLA-B-restricted CMV epitopes that are well studied were used alongside recently identified HLA-C-restricted ones. From public TCR beta signatures came an indication of both CMV infection and matching HLA type.

V was shortened by 2 bases and J by 5 bases, with 9 bases between the two germline ends. CDR3 length: 13 residues. TCRdb independently ran MiXCR on the reads; one entry per CDR3 protein. The table includes 250,000 to 300,000 distinct CDR3 sequences, 20% to 25% detected once. The study's findings and limits: The study identified carriers of CMV plus the relevant HLA from cumulative public TCR beta family frequency. Dominating the ex vivo response were HLA-C-restricted CMV-specific TCR beta clonotypes.

The receptor's source is a human donor in good health (CMV status not recorded). Some clones in this sample may be carry-over from other donors' samples. The specimen was cultured PBMCs, collected from culture after CMV antigen stimulation. The chain carries TRBV12-3 or TRBV12-4 and TRBJ2-5; D is perhaps TRBD2 (6 bases). The CDR3 is CASSLSGVETQYF. DNA for the CDR3: TGTGCCAGCAGTTTATCGGGGGTCGAGACCCAGTACTTC.